What follows describes a single T cell receptor (beta chain). The data belong to a study of blood T cell repertoires in COVID-19. Across the study: PBMCs, B-cell-depleted T cells, or T cells were the source of the cDNA or gDNA that made up the material.

The V gene's germline CDR1 is MDHEN and CDR2 SYDVKM. The CDR3 covers 15 residues. V was trimmed by 5 bases and J by 4 bases, leaving 17 bases between them. TCRdb keeps only in-frame clones here, not all; method: immunoSEQ multiplex PCR. The sample consists of roughly 200,000 clones, 85% to 90% of them appearing once. Sequencing was performed on peripheral blood. This clonotype was sampled from a woman aged 55-75 years with acute or convalescent COVID-19. The V and J genes are TRBV28 and TRBJ1-1; D is undetermined. CDR3 region: CASSPRVGAITEAFF. The CDR3 nucleotides are TGTGCCAGCAGTCCCCGAGTGGGAGCGATCACTGAAGCTTTCTTT.